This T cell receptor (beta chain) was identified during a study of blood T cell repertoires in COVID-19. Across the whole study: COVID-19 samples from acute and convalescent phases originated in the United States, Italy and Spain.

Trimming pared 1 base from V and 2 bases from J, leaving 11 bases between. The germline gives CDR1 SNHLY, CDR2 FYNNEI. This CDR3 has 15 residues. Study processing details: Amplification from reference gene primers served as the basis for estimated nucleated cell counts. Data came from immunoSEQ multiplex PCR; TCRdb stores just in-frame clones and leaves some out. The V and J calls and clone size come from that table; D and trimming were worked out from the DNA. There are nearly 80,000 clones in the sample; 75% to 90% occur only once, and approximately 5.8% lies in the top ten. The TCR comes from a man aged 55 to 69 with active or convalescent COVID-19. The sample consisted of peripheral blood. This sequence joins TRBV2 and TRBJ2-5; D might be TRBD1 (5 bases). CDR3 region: CASSEDWGPQETQYF. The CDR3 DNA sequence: TGTGCCAGCAGTGAAGACTGGGGCCCGCAAGAGACCCAGTACTTC.